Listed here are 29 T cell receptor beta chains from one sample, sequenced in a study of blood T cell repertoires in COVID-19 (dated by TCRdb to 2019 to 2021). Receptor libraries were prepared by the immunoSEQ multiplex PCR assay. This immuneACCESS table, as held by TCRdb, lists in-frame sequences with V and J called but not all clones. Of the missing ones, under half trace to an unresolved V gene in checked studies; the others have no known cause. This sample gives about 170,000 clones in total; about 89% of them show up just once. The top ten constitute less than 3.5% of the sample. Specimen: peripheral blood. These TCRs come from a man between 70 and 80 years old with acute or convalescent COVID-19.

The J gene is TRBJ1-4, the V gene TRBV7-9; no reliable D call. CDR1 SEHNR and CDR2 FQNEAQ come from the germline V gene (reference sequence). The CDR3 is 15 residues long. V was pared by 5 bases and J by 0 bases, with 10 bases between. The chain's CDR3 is CASSLKQATNEKLFF. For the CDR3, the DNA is TGTGCCAGCAGCCTGAAGCAGGCAACTAATGAAAAACTGTTTTTT.

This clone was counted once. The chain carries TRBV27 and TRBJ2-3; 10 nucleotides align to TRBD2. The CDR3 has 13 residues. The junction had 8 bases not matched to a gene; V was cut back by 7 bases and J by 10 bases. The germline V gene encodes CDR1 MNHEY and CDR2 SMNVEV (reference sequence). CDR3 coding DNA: TGTGCCAGCACCGGGACTAGCGATGGCGCGCAGTATTTT. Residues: CASTGTSDGAQYF.

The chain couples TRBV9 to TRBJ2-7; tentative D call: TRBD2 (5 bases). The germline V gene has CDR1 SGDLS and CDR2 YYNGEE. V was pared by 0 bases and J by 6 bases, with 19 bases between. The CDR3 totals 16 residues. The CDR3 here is CASSVDGSPLSSEQYF. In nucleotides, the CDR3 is TGTGCCAGCAGCGTAGATGGGAGCCCGCTATCCAGCGAGCAGTACTTC. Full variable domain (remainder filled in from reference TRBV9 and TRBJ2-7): DSGVTQTPKHLITATGQRVTLRCSPRSGDLSVYWYQQSLDQGLQFLIQYYNGEERAKGNILERFSAQQFPDLHSELNLSSLELGDSALYFCASSVDGSPLSSEQYFGPGTRLTVT.

The CDR3 region is CAIRGGWGLGPSQETQYF. The CDR3 coding sequence is TGTGCCATCAGGGGAGGTTGGGGTTTGGGACCTTCACAAGAGACCCAGTACTTC. This chain connects TRBV10-3 to TRBJ2-5, with D possibly being TRBD2 (6 bases). This CDR3 is 18 amino acids long. The V end lost 6 bases, the J end lost 2 bases, and 25 bases lay between the germline ends. Germline assignment: CDR1 ENHRY and CDR2 SYGVKD.

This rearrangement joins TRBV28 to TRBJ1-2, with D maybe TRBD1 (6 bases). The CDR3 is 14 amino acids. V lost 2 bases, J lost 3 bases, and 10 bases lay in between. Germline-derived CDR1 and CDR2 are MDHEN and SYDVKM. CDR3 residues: CASSLPGADYGYTF. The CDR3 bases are TGTGCCAGCAGTTTACCAGGGGCGGACTATGGCTACACCTTC.

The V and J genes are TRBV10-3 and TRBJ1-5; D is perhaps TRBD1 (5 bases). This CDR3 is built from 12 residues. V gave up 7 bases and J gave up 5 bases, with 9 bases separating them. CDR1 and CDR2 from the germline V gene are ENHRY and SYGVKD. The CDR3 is CAIMGGDQPQHF. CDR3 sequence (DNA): TGTGCCATCATGGGGGGAGATCAGCCCCAGCATTTT.

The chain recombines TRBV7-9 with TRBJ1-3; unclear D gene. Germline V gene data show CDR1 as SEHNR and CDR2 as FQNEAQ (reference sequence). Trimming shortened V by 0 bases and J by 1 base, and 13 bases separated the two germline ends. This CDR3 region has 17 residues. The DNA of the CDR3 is TGTGCCAGCAGCTTAGCGGCAGTCTCCGTTTCTGGAAACACCATATATTTT. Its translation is CASSLAAVSVSGNTIYF.

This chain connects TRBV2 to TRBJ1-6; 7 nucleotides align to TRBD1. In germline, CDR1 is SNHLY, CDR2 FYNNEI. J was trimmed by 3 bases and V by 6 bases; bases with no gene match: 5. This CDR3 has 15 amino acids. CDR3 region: CASRTGTDYNSPLHF. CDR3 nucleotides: TGTGCCAGCAGGACCGGGACAGACTATAATTCACCCCTCCACTTT. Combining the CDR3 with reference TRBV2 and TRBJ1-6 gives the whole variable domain EPEVTQTPSHQVTQMGQEVILRCVPISNHLYFYWYRQILGQKVEFLVSFYNNEISEKSEIFDDQFSVERPDGSNFTLKIRSTKLEDSAMYFCASRTGTDYNSPLHFGNGTRLTVT.

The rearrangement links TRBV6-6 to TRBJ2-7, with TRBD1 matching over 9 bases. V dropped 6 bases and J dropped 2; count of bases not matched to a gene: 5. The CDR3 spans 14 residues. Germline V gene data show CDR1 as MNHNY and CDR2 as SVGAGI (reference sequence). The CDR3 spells CASRPTGGPYEQYF. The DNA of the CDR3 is TGTGCCAGCAGACCCACAGGGGGCCCCTACGAGCAGTACTTC.

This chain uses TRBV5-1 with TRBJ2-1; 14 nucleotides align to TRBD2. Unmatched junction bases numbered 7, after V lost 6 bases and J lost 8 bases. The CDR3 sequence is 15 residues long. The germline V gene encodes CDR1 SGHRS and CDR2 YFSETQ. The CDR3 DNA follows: TGCGCCAGCAAAATTGGACTAGCGGGAGGCGATGAGCAGTTCTTC. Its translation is CASKIGLAGGDEQFF.

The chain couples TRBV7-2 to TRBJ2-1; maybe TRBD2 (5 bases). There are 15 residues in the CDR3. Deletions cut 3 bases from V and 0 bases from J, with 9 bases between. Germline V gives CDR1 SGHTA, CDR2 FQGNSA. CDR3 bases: TGTGCCAGCAGCTTTAGCGCGAGCTCCTACAATGAGCAGTTCTTC. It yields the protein CASSFSASSYNEQFF.

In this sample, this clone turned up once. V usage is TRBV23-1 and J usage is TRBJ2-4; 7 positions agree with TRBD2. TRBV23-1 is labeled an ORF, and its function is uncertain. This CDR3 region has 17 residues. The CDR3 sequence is CAITRGCSLLAKNIQYF. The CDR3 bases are TGCGCGATCACGCGGGGGTGTTCTCTACTAGCCAAAAACATTCAGTACTTC.

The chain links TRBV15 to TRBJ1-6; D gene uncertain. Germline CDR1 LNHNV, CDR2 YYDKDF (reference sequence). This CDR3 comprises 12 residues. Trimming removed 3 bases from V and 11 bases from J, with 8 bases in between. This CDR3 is CATSRGETPLHF. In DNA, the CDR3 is TGTGCCACCAGCAGGGGAGAAACACCCCTCCACTTT.

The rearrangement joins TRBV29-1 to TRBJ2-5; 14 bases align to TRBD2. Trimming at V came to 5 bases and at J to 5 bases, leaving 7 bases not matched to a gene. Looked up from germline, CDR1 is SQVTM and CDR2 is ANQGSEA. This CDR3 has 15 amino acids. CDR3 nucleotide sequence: TGCAGCGTTCTCGGACTAGCGGGAGGTACGGAGACCCAGTACTTC. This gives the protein CSVLGLAGGTETQYF.

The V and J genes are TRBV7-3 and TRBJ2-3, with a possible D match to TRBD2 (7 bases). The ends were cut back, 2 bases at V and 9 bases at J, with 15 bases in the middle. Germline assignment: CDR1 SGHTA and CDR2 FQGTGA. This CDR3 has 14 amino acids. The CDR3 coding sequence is TGTGCCAGCAGCTTATCCGGGGGGCGTGAGACGCAGTATTTT. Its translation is CASSLSGGRETQYF. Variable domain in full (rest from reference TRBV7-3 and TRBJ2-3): GAGVSQTPSNKVTEKGKYVELRCDPISGHTALYWYRQSLGQGPEFLIYFQGTGAADDSGLPNDRFFAVRPEGSVSTLKIQRTERGDSAVYLCASSLSGGRETQYFGPGTRLTVL.

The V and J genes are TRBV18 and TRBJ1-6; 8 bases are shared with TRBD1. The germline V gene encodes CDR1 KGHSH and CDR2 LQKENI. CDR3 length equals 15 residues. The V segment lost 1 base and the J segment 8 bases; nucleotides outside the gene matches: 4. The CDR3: CASSPQQGAHSPLHF. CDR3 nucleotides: TGTGCCAGCTCACCACAGCAGGGGGCGCATTCACCCCTCCACTTT.

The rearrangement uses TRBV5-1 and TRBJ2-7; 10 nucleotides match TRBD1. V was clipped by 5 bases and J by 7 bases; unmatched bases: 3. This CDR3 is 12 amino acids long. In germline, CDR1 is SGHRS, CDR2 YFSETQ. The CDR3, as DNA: TGCGCCAGCAGGGGGACAGGGGAAGAGCAGTACTTC. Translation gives CASRGTGEEQYF.

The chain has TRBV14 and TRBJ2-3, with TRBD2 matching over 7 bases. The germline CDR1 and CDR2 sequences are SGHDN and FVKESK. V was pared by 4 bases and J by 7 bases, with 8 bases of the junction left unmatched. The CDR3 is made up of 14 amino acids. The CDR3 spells CASSPLAGSNTQYF. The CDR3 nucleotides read TGTGCCAGCAGCCCTTTAGCGGGCTCGAATACGCAGTATTTT.

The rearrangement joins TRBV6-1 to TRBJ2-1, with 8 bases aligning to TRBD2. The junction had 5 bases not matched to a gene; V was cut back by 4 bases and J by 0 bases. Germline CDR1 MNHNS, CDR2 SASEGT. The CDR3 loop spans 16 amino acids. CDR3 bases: TGTGCCAGCAGTGGGGTAGCGGGACTCTCCTACAATGAGCAGTTCTTC. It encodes CASSGVAGLSYNEQFF.

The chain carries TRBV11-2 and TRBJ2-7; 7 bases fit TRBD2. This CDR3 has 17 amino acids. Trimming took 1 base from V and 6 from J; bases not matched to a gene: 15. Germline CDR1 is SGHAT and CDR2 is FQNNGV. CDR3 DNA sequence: TGTGCCAGCAGCTTAGGGGCCCTGGGAAGGGTAGCGGGCGAGCAGTACTTC. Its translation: CASSLGALGRVAGEQYF. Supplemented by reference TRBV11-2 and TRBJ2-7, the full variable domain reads EAGVAQSPRYKIIEKRQSVAFWCNPISGHATLYWYQQILGQGPKLLIQFQNNGVVDDSQLPKDRFSAERLKGVDSTLKIQPAKLEDSAVYLCASSLGALGRVAGEQYFGPGTRLTVT.

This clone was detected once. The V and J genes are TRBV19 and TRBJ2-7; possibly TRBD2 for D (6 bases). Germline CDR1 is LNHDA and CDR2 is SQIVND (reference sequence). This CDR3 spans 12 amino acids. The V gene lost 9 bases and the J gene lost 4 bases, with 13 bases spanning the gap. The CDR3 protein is CASRDSAYEQYF. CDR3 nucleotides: TGTGCCAGCCGGGACTCCGCTTACGAGCAGTACTTC.

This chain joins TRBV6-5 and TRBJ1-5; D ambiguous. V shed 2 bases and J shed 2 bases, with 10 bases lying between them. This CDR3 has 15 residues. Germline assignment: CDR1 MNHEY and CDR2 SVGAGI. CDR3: CASSYGRLGNQPQHF. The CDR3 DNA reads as TGTGCCAGCAGTTACGGCCGTTTGGGCAATCAGCCCCAGCATTTT.

The CDR3, as DNA: TGCGCCAGCAGCCAGGGGGCGGGGTCGGGGGAGACCCAGTACTTC. Translation: CASSQGAGSGETQYF. V usage is TRBV5-1 and J usage is TRBJ2-5; 8 bases agree with TRBD1. Germline V lookup: CDR1 SGHRS, CDR2 YFSETQ. After removal of 4 bases from V and 5 bases from J, the junction contained 10 bases not matched to a gene. The CDR3 has 15 residues.

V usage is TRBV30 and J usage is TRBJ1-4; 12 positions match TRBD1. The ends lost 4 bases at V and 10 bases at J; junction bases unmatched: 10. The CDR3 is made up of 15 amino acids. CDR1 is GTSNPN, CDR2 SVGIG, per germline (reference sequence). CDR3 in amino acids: CAWTQAGQGAAKLFF. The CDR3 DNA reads TGTGCCTGGACTCAAGCGGGACAGGGGGCGGCAAAACTGTTTTTT.

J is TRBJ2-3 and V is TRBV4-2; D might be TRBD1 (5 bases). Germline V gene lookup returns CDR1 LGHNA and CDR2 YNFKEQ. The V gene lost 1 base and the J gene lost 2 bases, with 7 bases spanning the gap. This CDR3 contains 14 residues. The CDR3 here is CASSQGGLTDTQYF. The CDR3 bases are TGTGCCAGCAGCCAAGGGGGCCTCACAGATACGCAGTATTTT.

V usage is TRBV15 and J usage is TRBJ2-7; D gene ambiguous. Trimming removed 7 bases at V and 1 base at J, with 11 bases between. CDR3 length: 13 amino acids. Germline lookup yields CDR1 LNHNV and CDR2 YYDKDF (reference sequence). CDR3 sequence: CATTSSISYEQYF. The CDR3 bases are TGTGCCACCACCTCATCTATATCCTACGAGCAGTACTTC.

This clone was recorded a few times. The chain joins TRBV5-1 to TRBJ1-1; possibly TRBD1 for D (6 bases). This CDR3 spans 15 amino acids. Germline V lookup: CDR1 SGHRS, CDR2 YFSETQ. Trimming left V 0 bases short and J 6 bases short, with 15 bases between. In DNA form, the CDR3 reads TGCGCCAGCAGCTTGGCCTCTAGGGGGACGGCTGAAGCTTTCTTT. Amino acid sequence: CASSLASRGTAEAFF.

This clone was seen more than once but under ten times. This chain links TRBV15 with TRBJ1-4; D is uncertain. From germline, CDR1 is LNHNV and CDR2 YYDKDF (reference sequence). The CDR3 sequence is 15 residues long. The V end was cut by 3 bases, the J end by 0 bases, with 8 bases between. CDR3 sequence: CATSSNLATNEKLFF. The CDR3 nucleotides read TGTGCCACCAGCAGCAACCTAGCAACTAATGAAAAACTGTTTTTT.

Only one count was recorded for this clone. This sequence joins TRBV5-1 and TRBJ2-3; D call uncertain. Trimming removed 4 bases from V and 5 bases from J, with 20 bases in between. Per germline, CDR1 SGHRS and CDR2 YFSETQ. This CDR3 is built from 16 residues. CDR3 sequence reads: CASSHREVAGRDTQYF. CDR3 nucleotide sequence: TGCGCCAGCAGCCACCGTGAGGTAGCCGGCAGAGATACGCAGTATTTT.